This T cell receptor beta chain comes out of a study of T cell responses to AZD1222 COVID-19 vaccine. Study as a whole: Second doses that came at about 4 or about 12 weeks were put together.

TCRdb's copy holds only in-frame clones and misses some; the assay was immunoSEQ multiplex PCR. The sample contains 95,000 to 150,000 clones, around 92% of which appear only once. In the case of this clone: Its antigen remains unidentified.

This CDR3 region has 13 residues. Germline V gene sequence: CDR1 SGHRS, CDR2 YFSETQ. V was pared by 7 bases and J by 0 bases, with 1 base of the junction left unmatched. Overall study results and limits: Sampling that yielded the repertoires occurred only after the peak T cell response. Donor demographics were predominantly white British with a female majority; clonal diversity may be underestimated.

The V gene is TRBV5-1, the J gene TRBJ1-2; 9 nucleotides align to TRBD1. This TCR derives from an adult in good health. Source: peripheral blood, taken on day 0 of AZD1222 vaccination. The CDR3 loop reads CASGTGPNYGYTF. CDR3 DNA sequence: TGCGCCAGCGGGACAGGGCCTAACTATGGCTACACCTTC.